A selection of T cell receptor beta chains follows, all from one sample in a study of blood T cell repertoires in COVID-19. TCRdb keeps only in-frame clones here, not all; method: immunoSEQ multiplex PCR. The sample lists about 260,000 clones, approximately 84% occurring once. Sequenced sample: peripheral blood. The origin of the receptors is a woman older than 75 with acute or convalescent COVID-19. Both conserved end residues are part of each CDR3. Each record gives: clone size, J gene, V gene, D gene, CDR3 protein, CDR3 DNA. D genes are given only for firm matches. Not all rows give a size; the values are once, few, many and, for expanded clones, a class.

clone size: -
J gene: TRBJ1-1
V gene: TRBV5-5
D gene: TRBD1
CDR3 protein: CASSPGTGGFEGTEAFF
CDR3 DNA: TGTGCCAGCAGCCCCGGGACAGGGGGATTTGAGGGAACTGAAGCTTTCTTT

clone size: -
J gene: TRBJ1-2
V gene: TRBV5-8
D gene: -
CDR3 protein: CASSLRGRYGYTF
CDR3 DNA: TGTGCCAGCAGCTTGAGAGGCCGCTATGGCTACACCTTC

clone size: -
J gene: TRBJ2-5
V gene: TRBV7-3
D gene: -
CDR3 protein: CASSLVREETQYF
CDR3 DNA: TGTGCCAGCAGCTTAGTACGGGAAGAGACCCAGTACTTC

clone size: few
J gene: TRBJ2-5
V gene: TRBV7-9
D gene: TRBD2
CDR3 protein: CASSLLSGGRETQYF
CDR3 DNA: TGTGCCAGCAGCTTACTGAGCGGGGGGCGAGAGACCCAGTACTTC

clone size: -
J gene: TRBJ2-5
V gene: TRBV7-2
D gene: -
CDR3 protein: CASSLARGDPYF
CDR3 DNA: TGTGCCAGCAGCTTAGCGCGCGGGGATCCGTACTTC

clone size: once
J gene: TRBJ1-5
V gene: TRBV29-1
D gene: -
CDR3 protein: CSVATGGQPQHF
CDR3 DNA: TGCAGCGTCGCGACGGGAGGTCAGCCCCAGCATTTT

clone size: -
J gene: TRBJ2-2
V gene: TRBV19
D gene: -
CDR3 protein: CASSISGSTGELFF
CDR3 DNA: TGTGCCAGTAGTATAAGCGGGTCCACCGGGGAGCTGTTTTTT

clone size: few
J gene: TRBJ1-1
V gene: TRBV4-1
D gene: -
CDR3 protein: CASSQIGAPETEAFF
CDR3 DNA: TGCGCCAGCAGCCAAATAGGGGCGCCGGAAACTGAAGCTTTCTTT

clone size: -
J gene: TRBJ2-7
V gene: TRBV5-1
D gene: -
CDR3 protein: CASSLGGSTSYEQYF
CDR3 DNA: TGCGCCAGCAGCTTGGGGGGCAGCACCTCATACGAGCAGTACTTC

clone size: -
J gene: TRBJ1-5
V gene: TRBV19
D gene: -
CDR3 protein: CASSIFVYQPQHF
CDR3 DNA: TGTGCCAGTAGTATATTCGTGTATCAGCCCCAGCATTTT

clone size: -
J gene: TRBJ2-5
V gene: TRBV6-2/TRBV6-3
D gene: TRBD2
CDR3 protein: CASSYSGSGRAETQYF
CDR3 DNA: TGTGCCAGCAGTTACTCTGGTAGCGGGAGGGCGGAGACCCAGTACTTC

clone size: -
J gene: TRBJ1-1
V gene: TRBV7-9
D gene: -
CDR3 protein: CASSLDEVKAFF
CDR3 DNA: TGTGCCAGCAGCTTAGATGAGGTTAAAGCTTTCTTT

clone size: -
J gene: TRBJ2-7
V gene: TRBV25-1
D gene: -
CDR3 protein: CASSDTTGTKPYEQYF
CDR3 DNA: TGTGCCAGCAGTGATACAACCGGGACAAAACCCTACGAGCAGTACTTC

clone size: -
J gene: TRBJ2-5
V gene: TRBV5-1
D gene: TRBD1
CDR3 protein: CASSPTGTGGETQYF
CDR3 DNA: TGCGCCAGCAGCCCAACCGGGACAGGGGGGGAGACCCAGTACTTC